This T cell receptor (beta chain) was recorded in a study of cytomegalovirus exposure and HLA in healthy donors (dated by TCRdb to 2017 to 2019). Some background on the complete study: According to a later analysis, one platform produced both the roughly 120 validation repertoires and the roughly 640 repertoires of the first cohort. The study aimed to test whether cataloging public T cell receptors could reveal signatures of past pathogen exposure. In addition to the first cohort of 500 to 850 subjects, a separate validation cohort of around 110 different subjects was used. The study combined high-throughput TCR immunosequencing, statistical association of individual TCRs with disease status, and machine learning to predict cytomegalovirus infection status.

The library relied on the immunoSEQ multiplex PCR assay. Per the original workflow: To diagnose cytomegalovirus status from the catalog of TCR beta chain sequences, a statistical classification framework was built. TCRdb provides this immuneACCESS table in a form limited to in-frame rearrangements. Some clones are lacking; in checked studies, under half of them reflect an unresolved V gene, and why the rest are absent is not known. For V, J and clone size, that table is used; D and trimming come from the DNA. Here the sample has some 140,000 clones; 86% occur a single time. Of the sample, approximately 3% falls within the top ten clones. On this clone: What this receptor recognizes is not known. The sample holds no much larger clone one base away, and base qualities are not on file.

The full study reports these points: All 120 or so repertoires were used to score co-occurrence in the validation cohort in a later analysis, because that analysis had no HLA typing for the cohort. The authors suggested that the approach could potentially be extended to other disease states and immunological phenotypes. Most TCR sequences were observed very rarely across donors, whereas some public TCRs were present in many individuals. The classifier was reported to diagnose cytomegalovirus status with high specificity and sensitivity in both the original cohort and the validation cohort. A total of fewer than 200 TCR beta chains were listed by the study as associated with cytomegalovirus. In a later analysis, TCRs clustered in the first cohort were found to also tend to co-occur in the approximately 120 validation repertoires, with 85% to 95% of cluster scores above 0. In vitro tests confirmed that a few of the cytomegalovirus-associated TCR beta chains recognize cytomegalovirus antigens.

The donors were included in the validation cohort of 90 to 150 subjects, a group kept apart from the approximately 650-subject first cohort. What was sequenced was PBMCs. The receptor comes from a man between 18 and 35 years old in good health and CMV-seronegative.

For the CDR3, the sequence is CAWSLTGGWETQYF. The DNA sequence follows: TGTGCCTGGAGTTTAACAGGGGGTTGGGAGACCCAGTACTTC. This sequence uses TRBV30 and TRBJ2-5, and 8 bases in between align with TRBD1. The germline V gene encodes CDR1 GTSNPN and CDR2 SVGIG (reference sequence). Compared with germline, V lacks 2 bases and J lacks 5 bases; bases without a gene match: 7. The CDR3 sequence holds 14 residues, the cysteine and phenylalanine included. Only CDR3 DNA is held: 42 bases, read in frame from base 1.